These 19 T cell receptor beta chains originate from one sample sequenced in a study of OX40 agonist ivuxolimab in advanced cancers. Clones were read by immunoSEQ multiplex PCR, and TCRdb kept only the in-frame ones, dropping some. There are tens of thousands of clones in the sample; about 91% occur only once, and roughly 0.5% lies in the top ten. Specimen: CD4+ or CD8+ T cells sorted from blood, collected in a trial of the OX40 agonist ivuxolimab. The receptors come from an adult with an advanced solid tumor such as melanoma, head and neck, liver or kidney cancer.

The gene calls are TRBV7-2 and TRBJ2-4; D gene ambiguous. The CDR3 sequence is 13 residues long. Trimming removed 3 bases from V and 1 base from J, with 4 bases in between. CDR1 and CDR2 (germline): SGHTA, FQGNSA. The CDR3 DNA sequence: TGTGCCAGCAGCTTTGGGGCCAAAAACATTCAGTACTTC. Protein: CASSFGAKNIQYF. The full variable domain, its missing parts supplied by reference TRBV7-2 and TRBJ2-4, is GAGVSQSPSNKVTEKGKDVELRCDPISGHTALYWYRQSLGQGLEFLIYFQGNSAPDKSGLPSDRFSAERTGGSVSTLTIQRTQQEDSAVYLCASSFGAKNIQYFGAGTRLSVL.

The V and J genes are TRBV29-1 and TRBJ2-1; no firm D call. CDR3 length: 11 amino acids. Trimming stripped 0 bases from V and 10 bases from J, with 7 bases between. CDR1 SQVTM and CDR2 ANQGSEA come from the germline V gene. CDR3 residues: CSVEDPGEQFF. CDR3 sequence (DNA): TGCAGCGTTGAAGACCCCGGGGAGCAGTTCTTC.

The rearrangement uses TRBV18 and TRBJ1-1; D is unresolved. The CDR3 is 17 amino acids. Trimming removed 1 base at V and 0 bases at J, with 15 bases between. The germline CDR1 and CDR2 sequences are KGHSH and LQKENI. In DNA, the CDR3 is TGTGCCAGCTCACCACTCTTCCGCGGGAGGGTGAACACTGAAGCTTTCTTT. Its translation: CASSPLFRGRVNTEAFF.

The V and J genes are TRBV19 and TRBJ1-3, with D possibly being TRBD1 (5 bases). The CDR3 totals 17 residues. Trimming removed 7 bases at V and 0 bases at J, with 19 bases between. CDR1 is LNHDA, CDR2 SQIVND, per germline (reference sequence). CDR3 sequence (DNA): TGTGCCAGTACCACAGACAGCGCCACGTTCTCTGGAAACACCATATATTTT. Encoded protein: CASTTDSATFSGNTIYF.

Of note for this clone: A read error may produce the germline difference seen at one junction end. The chain employs TRBV7-7 and TRBJ2-5; tentatively, D is TRBD2 (6 bases). There are 14 residues in the CDR3. Germline loops: CDR1 SSHAT, CDR2 FNYEAQ (reference sequence). The CDR3 DNA sequence: TGTGCTAGCAGCTTACGCGGGACCCAAGAGACCCAGTACTTC. Amino acid sequence: CASSLRGTQETQYF.

The V and J genes are TRBV7-2 and TRBJ2-7; possibly TRBD1 for D (5 bases). The CDR3 loop spans 14 amino acids. V lost 5 bases to trimming and J lost 3 bases, with 14 bases between them. Germline V gene lookup returns CDR1 SGHTA and CDR2 FQGNSA. CDR3 in amino acids: CASSRPFQGYEQYF. The CDR3 nucleotides read TGTGCCAGCAGCCGCCCGTTTCAGGGCTACGAGCAGTACTTC.

The chain uses TRBV29-1 and TRBJ2-5; 9 nucleotides agree with TRBD2. The germline V gene has CDR1 SQVTM and CDR2 ANQGSEA. V trimming: 6 bases; J trimming: 2 bases; junction bases outside the gene matches: 7. The CDR3 extends over 14 amino acids. The CDR3 region is CSVGVAGGQETQYF. Written as DNA, the CDR3 is TGCAGCGTCGGGGTGGCGGGAGGGCAAGAGACCCAGTACTTC.

In nucleotides, the CDR3 is TGTGCCAGCAGTCCGGAGACTCGCACAGATACGCAGTATTTT. Amino acid sequence: CASSPETRTDTQYF. V gene TRBV6-5 combines with J gene TRBJ2-3; no clear D gene. The CDR3 covers 14 residues. CDR1 and CDR2 (germline): MNHEY, SVGAGI. The V end lost 5 bases, the J end lost 1 base, and 10 bases lay between the germline ends.

The chain uses TRBV7-6 and TRBJ2-7; D is unresolved. Germline lookup yields CDR1 SGHVS and CDR2 FNYEAQ. This CDR3 region has 15 residues. V lost 2 bases and J 4 bases, leaving 15 bases between the germline ends. CDR3 sequence reads: CASSLLDDGSYEQYF. The CDR3 region has the DNA TGTGCCAGCAGCTTATTGGACGATGGGTCTTACGAGCAGTACTTC.

J is TRBJ2-2 and V is TRBV11-2; D might be TRBD2 (5 bases). CDR1 and CDR2 (germline): SGHAT, FQNNGV. CDR3 length equals 15 residues. V was pared by 1 base and J by 4 bases, with 10 bases between. CDR3 nucleotide sequence: TGTGCCAGCAGCTTAGCGCAGACTACCACCGGGGAGCTGTTTTTT. Translated: CASSLAQTTTGELFF.

DNA for the CDR3: TGTGCCAGCAGCCGAGTGTGGGGACTAGCGGGGGTCGAGTACGAGCAGTACTTC. Translated: CASSRVWGLAGVEYEQYF. The chain uses TRBV7-2 and TRBJ2-7; 14 positions agree with TRBD2. Germline CDR1 is SGHTA and CDR2 is FQGNSA. The CDR3 spans 18 residues. Trimming took 5 bases from V and 4 from J; bases not matched to a gene: 13.

The V gene is TRBV11-2, the J gene TRBJ1-2, with D perhaps matching TRBD1 (6 bases). CDR1 SGHAT and CDR2 FQNNGV come from the germline V gene. The V gene lost 1 base and the J gene lost 8 bases, with 17 bases spanning the gap. The CDR3 totals 15 residues. Written as DNA, the CDR3 is TGTGCCAGCAGCTTAGGTCCTACAGGGATAGAGGGCTACACCTTC. Its translation is CASSLGPTGIEGYTF.

The rearrangement joins TRBV19 to TRBJ1-1; possible D gene TRBD1, 5 bases. The CDR3 has 15 amino acids. Germline V gene sequence: CDR1 LNHDA, CDR2 SQIVND (reference sequence). The germline V and J ends were trimmed by 7 bases and 1 base, with 16 bases remaining between them. CDR3 nucleotides: TGTGCCAGTACAATCGGCGGGGGAAGGAACACTGAAGCTTTCTTT. Residues: CASTIGGGRNTEAFF.

The chain carries TRBV28 and TRBJ1-1, with TRBD1 as a possible D gene (5 bases). V lost 3 bases to trimming and J lost 10 bases, with 9 bases between them. The CDR3 is 11 amino acids. Germline loops: CDR1 MDHEN, CDR2 SYDVKM. The CDR3 loop reads CASSFLGGAFF. The CDR3 DNA reads as TGTGCCAGCAGTTTCCTGGGGGGAGCTTTCTTT. Using reference TRBV28 and TRBJ1-1 for the parts outside the CDR3, the full variable domain is DVKVTQSSRYLVKRTGEKVFLECVQDMDHENMFWYRQDPGLGLRLIYFSYDVKMKEKGDIPEGYSVSREKKERFSLILESASTNQTSMYLCASSFLGGAFFGQGTRLTVV.

In DNA, the CDR3 is TGTGCCAGCAATGGGGGGCGCAAGGACATTCAGTACTTC. As protein: CASNGGRKDIQYF. The rearrangement links TRBV6-4 to TRBJ2-4; D may match TRBD1 or TRBD2 (6 bases each). Germline V CDR1 and CDR2: MRHNA, SNTAGT. The CDR3 length is 13 residues. Trimming took off 7 bases at V and 8 bases at J, with 15 bases between the two ends.

This sequence joins TRBV4-2 and TRBJ1-4; no clear D. This CDR3 has 14 amino acids. V lost 1 base, J lost 12 bases, and 15 bases lay in between. Germline-derived CDR1 and CDR2 are LGHNA and YNFKEQ. In nucleotides, the CDR3 is TGTGCCAGCAGCCAAGGCTCCTTATACGGGGAACTGTTTTTT. Its translation: CASSQGSLYGELFF.

This clone is judged medium-sized (0.01 to 0.1%). V is TRBV6-4 and J is TRBJ2-2; 7 positions match TRBD1. J gave up 4 bases and V 4 bases, and 3 bases lay outside the gene matches. Per germline, CDR1 MRHNA and CDR2 SNTAGT. This CDR3 region has 14 residues. Here the CDR3 reads CASSVGQFTGELFF. The CDR3 DNA follows: TGTGCCAGCAGTGTGGGACAGTTCACCGGGGAGCTGTTTTTT.

The gene calls are TRBV10-3 and TRBJ2-1; D gene ambiguous. The V end was cut by 3 bases, the J end by 9 bases, with 12 bases between. From germline, CDR1 is ENHRY and CDR2 SYGVKD. This CDR3 comprises 13 residues. CDR3 DNA sequence: TGTGCCATCAGTGAAGGTGAAGATGGTGAGCAGTTCTTC. It is translated as CAISEGEDGEQFF.

In nucleotides, the CDR3 is TGCGCCAGCAGCTTGTCGTCTAAGAAGACCCAGTACTTC. It codes for CASSLSSKKTQYF. The chain links TRBV5-1 to TRBJ2-5; D is unclear. V lost 1 base and J lost 6, with 10 bases in between. Looked up from germline, CDR1 is SGHRS and CDR2 is YFSETQ. The CDR3 spans 13 residues.